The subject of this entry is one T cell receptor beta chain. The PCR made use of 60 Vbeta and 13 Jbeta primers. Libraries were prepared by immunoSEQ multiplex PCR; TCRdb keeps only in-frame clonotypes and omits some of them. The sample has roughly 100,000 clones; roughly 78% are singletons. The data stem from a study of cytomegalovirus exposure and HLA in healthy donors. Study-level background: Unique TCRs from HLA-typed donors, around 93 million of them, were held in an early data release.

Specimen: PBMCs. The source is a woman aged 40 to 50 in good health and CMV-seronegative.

The CDR3 sequence is CASSGTQSYEQYF. The DNA for the CDR3 is TGTGCCAGTTCCGGGACACAGTCCTACGAGCAGTACTTC. The chain has TRBV9 and TRBJ2-7; perhaps TRBD1 as D (6 bases). This CDR3 is 13 amino acids long. Germline V gene sequence: CDR1 SGDLS, CDR2 YYNGEE. With 8 bases removed from V and 1 base from J, the gap between germline ends came to 13 bases.